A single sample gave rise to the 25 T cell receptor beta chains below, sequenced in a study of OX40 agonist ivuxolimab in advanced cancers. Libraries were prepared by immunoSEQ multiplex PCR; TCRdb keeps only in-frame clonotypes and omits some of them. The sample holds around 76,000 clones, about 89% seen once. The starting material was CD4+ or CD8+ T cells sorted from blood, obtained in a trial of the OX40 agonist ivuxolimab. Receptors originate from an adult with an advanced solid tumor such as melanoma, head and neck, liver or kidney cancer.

CDR3 loop: CASSGGGGQPQHF. In nucleotides, the CDR3 is TGTGCCAGCTCTGGTGGGGGTGGTCAGCCCCAGCATTTT. The V and J genes are TRBV25-1 and TRBJ1-5; D is possibly TRBD1 (5 bases). The CDR3 totals 13 residues. CDR1 and CDR2 (germline): MGHDK, SYGVNS. V shed 8 bases and J shed 6 bases, with 14 bases lying between them.

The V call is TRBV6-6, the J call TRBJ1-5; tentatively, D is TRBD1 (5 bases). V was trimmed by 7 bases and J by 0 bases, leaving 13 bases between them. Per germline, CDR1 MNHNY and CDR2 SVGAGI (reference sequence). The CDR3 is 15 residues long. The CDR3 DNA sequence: TGTGCCAGCATCGGGACGGAAGATAGCAATCAGCCCCAGCATTTT. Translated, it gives CASIGTEDSNQPQHF.

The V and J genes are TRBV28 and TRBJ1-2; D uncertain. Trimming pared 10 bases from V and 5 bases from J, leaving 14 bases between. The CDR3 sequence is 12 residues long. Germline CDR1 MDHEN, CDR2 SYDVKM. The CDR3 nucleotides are TGTGCCACTAGCCTCCTTGGTTATGGCTACACCTTC. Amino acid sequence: CATSLLGYGYTF.

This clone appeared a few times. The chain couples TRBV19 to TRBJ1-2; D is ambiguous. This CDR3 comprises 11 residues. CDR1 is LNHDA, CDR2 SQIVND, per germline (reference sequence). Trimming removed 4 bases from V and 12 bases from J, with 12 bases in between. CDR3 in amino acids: CASSTSRQHTF. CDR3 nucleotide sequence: TGTGCCAGTAGTACCTCCCGGCAACACACCTTC.

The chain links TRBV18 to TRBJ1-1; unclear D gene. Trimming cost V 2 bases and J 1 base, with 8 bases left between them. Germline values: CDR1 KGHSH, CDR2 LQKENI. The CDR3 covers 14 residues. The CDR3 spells CASSPGIPNTEAFF. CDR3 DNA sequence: TGTGCCAGCTCACCAGGCATACCGAACACTGAAGCTTTCTTT.

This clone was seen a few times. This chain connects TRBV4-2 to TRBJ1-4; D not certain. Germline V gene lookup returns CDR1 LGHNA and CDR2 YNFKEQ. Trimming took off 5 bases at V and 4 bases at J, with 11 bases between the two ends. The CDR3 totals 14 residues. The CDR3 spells CASSLGGGNEKLFF. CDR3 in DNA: TGTGCCAGCAGCTTAGGAGGAGGTAATGAAAAACTGTTTTTT.

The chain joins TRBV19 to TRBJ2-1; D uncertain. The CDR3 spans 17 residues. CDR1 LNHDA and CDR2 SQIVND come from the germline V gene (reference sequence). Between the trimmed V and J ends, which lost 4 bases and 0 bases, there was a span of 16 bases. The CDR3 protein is CASSTSLHLSSYNEQFF. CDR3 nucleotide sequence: TGTGCCAGTAGTACCAGTCTACACTTGAGCTCCTACAATGAGCAGTTCTTC.

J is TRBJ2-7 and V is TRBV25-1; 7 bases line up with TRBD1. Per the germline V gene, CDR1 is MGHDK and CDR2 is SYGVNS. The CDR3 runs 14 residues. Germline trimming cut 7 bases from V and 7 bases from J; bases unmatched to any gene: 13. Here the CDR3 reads CASTLGGRTTEQYF. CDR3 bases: TGTGCCAGCACCCTAGGGGGCCGGACAACGGAGCAGTACTTC.

CDR3 loop: CASSYGGQTFNEKLFF. CDR3 coding DNA: TGTGCCAGCAGTTACGGTGGACAGACCTTTAATGAAAAACTGTTTTTT. This chain uses TRBV6-6 with TRBJ1-4; TRBD1 might be the D (6 bases). The CDR3 has 16 residues. Germline lookup yields CDR1 MNHNY and CDR2 SVGAGI (reference sequence). Trimming stripped 2 bases from V and 4 bases from J, with 14 bases between.

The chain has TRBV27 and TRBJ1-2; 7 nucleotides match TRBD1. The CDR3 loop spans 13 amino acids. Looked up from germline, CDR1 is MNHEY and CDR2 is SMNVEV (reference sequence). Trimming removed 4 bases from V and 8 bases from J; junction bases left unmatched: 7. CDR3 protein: CASSYTGEGGYTF. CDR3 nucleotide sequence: TGTGCCAGCAGTTACACAGGGGAGGGAGGCTACACCTTC.

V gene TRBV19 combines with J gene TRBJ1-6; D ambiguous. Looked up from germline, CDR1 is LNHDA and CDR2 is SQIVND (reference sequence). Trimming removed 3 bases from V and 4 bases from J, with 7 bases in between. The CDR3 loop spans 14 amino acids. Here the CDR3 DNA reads TGTGCCAGTAGTATGGCGGGTTATAATTCACCCCTCCACTTT. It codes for CASSMAGYNSPLHF.

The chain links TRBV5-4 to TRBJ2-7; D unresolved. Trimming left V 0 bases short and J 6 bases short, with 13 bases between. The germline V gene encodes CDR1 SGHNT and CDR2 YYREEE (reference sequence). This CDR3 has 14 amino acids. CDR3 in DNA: TGTGCCAGCAGCTTGGATATTGGCTATGCCGAGCAGTACTTC. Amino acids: CASSLDIGYAEQYF.

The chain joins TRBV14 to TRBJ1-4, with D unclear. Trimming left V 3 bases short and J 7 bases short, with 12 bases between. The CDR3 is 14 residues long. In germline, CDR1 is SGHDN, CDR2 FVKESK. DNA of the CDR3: TGTGCCAGCAGCCATGGTGACCGGGGTGAAAAACTGTTTTTT. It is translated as CASSHGDRGEKLFF.

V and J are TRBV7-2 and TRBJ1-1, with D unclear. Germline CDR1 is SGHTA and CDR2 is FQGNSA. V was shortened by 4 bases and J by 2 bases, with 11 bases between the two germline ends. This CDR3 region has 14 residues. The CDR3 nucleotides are TGTGCCAGCAGCTCCTTTGGGGTTAACACTGAAGCTTTCTTT. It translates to CASSSFGVNTEAFF.

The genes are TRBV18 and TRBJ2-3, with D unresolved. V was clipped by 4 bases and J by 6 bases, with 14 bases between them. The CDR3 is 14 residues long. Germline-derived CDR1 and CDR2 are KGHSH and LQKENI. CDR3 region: CASSLISASDTQYF. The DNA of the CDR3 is TGTGCCAGCTCACTCATCAGCGCGTCGGATACGCAGTATTTT.

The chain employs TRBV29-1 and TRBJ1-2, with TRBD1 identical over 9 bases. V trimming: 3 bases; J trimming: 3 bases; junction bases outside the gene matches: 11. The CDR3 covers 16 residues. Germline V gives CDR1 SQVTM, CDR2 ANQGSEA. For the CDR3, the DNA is TGCAGCGTTGATCGTTCACGGGGACAGGGACACTATGGCTACACCTTC. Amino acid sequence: CSVDRSRGQGHYGYTF.

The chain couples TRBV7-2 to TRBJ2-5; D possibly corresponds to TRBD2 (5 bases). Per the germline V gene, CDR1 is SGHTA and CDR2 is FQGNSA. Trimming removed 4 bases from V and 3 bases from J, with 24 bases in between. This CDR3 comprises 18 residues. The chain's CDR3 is CASSSLTTSALTKETQYF. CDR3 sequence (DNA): TGTGCCAGCAGCTCCTTAACTACTAGTGCGTTAACGAAAGAGACCCAGTACTTC.

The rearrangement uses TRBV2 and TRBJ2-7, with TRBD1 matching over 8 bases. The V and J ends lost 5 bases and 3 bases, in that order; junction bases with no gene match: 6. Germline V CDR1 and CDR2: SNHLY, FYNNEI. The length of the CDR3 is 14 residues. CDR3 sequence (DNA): TGTGCCAGCAGTAAGGAACAGGGGGGCTACGAGCAGTACTTC. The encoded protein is CASSKEQGGYEQYF.

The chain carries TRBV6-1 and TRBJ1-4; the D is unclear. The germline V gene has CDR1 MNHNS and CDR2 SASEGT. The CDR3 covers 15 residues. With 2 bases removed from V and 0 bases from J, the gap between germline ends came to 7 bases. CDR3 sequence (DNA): TGTGCCAGCAGTGAAATGCCCCCAACTAATGAAAAACTGTTTTTT. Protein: CASSEMPPTNEKLFF.

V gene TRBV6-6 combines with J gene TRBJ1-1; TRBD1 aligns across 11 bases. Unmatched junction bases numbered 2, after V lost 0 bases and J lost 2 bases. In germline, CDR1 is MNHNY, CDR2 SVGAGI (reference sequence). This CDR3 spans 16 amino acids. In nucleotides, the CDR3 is TGTGCCAGCAGTTACTCCGGGACAGGGGGAAACACTGAAGCTTTCTTT. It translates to CASSYSGTGGNTEAFF.

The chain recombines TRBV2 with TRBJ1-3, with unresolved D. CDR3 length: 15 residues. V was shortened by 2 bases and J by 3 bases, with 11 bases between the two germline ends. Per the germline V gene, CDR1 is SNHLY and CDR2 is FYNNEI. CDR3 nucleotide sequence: TGTGCCAGCAGTGAACTGGCAGGCCATGGAAACACCATATATTTT. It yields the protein CASSELAGHGNTIYF.

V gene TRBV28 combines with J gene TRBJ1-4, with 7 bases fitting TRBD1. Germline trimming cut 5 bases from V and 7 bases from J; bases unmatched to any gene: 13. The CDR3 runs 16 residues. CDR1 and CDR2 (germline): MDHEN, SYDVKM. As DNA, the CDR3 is TGTGCCAGCAGTCCCCTACAGGGGAGGGGGTCTGAAAAACTGTTTTTT. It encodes CASSPLQGRGSEKLFF.

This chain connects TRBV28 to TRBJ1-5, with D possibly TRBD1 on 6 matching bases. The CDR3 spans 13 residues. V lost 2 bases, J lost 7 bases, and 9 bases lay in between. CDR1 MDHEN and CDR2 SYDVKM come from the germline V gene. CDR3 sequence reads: CASSLVTGQPQHF. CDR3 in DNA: TGTGCCAGCAGTTTAGTGACAGGACAGCCCCAGCATTTT.

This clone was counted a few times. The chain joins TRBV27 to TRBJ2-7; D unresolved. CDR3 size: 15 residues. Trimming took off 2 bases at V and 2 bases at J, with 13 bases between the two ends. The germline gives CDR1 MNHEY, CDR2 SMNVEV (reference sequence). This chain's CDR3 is CASSLKPAATYEQYF. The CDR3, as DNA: TGTGCCAGCAGTTTAAAACCTGCGGCCACCTACGAGCAGTACTTC.

The CDR3 DNA sequence: TGTGCCTGGGCCCCGGGCGGAAACATTCAGTACTTC. Protein product: CAWAPGGNIQYF. V usage is TRBV30 and J usage is TRBJ2-4; D is unclear. The CDR3 contains 12 residues. Between the trimmed V and J ends, which lost 5 bases and 6 bases, there was a span of 11 bases. Germline V gene data show CDR1 as GTSNPN and CDR2 as SVGIG (reference sequence).